This T cell receptor (beta chain) was obtained from a study of T cell changes during pregnancy in multiple sclerosis. Germline V CDR1 and CDR2: MNHEY, SVGAGI. The CDR3 runs to 15 residues. The ends lost 5 bases at V and 6 bases at J; junction bases unmatched: 6. Libraries were prepared by immunoSEQ multiplex PCR; TCRdb keeps only in-frame clonotypes and omits some of them. In the table there are approximately 100,000 clones, roughly nine tenths of which are singletons. This clone appeared a single time. Sequencing used peripheral blood, obtained after pregnancy. The V gene is TRBV6-5, the J gene TRBJ2-1, with 11 bases fitting TRBD1. This sequence originates from a female donor with multiple sclerosis, enrolled in a pregnancy study. The CDR3 is CASSPGTGGFNEQFF. CDR3 nucleotide sequence: TGTGCCAGCAGTCCCGGGACAGGGGGGTTCAATGAGCAGTTCTTC.